This is a list of T cell receptor beta chains from one sample in a study of shared clonotypes between healthy human individuals. The table came from immunoSEQ multiplex PCR; TCRdb's copy has only in-frame clones and leaves some out. The sample gives about 1 million clones, about three quarters of which show up once; 1.4% to 1.5% is in the top ten. The sample was memory CD4+ T cells sorted from blood. These receptors came from a man younger than 30 in good health. CDR3s include the opening cysteine and the closing phenylalanine or tryptophan.

j_call | v_call | cdr3_aa
TRBJ1-1 | TRBV2 | CASLYVGNTEAFF
TRBJ1-6 | TRBV19 | CASSSDPRSYNSPLHF
TRBJ1-1 | TRBV29-1 | CSVQNSNTEAFF
TRBJ2-1 | TRBV11-2 | CASSLPGTKTHEQFF
TRBJ1-1 | TRBV4-2 | CASSYRQSDEAFF
TRBJ1-2 | TRBV28 | CASRRRGPGGGYGYTF
TRBJ2-7 | TRBV27 | CASSLSGRVIYEQYF
TRBJ1-4 | TRBV2 | CASSGSVSKLFF
TRBJ2-1 | TRBV4-3 | CASSHVVGLADNEQFF
TRBJ2-7 | TRBV7-9 | CASGPAGSGEQYF
TRBJ1-2 | TRBV28 | CASMEINYGYTF
TRBJ2-3 | TRBV28 | CASSFPDRVNPDTQYF
TRBJ1-4 | TRBV25-1 | CASSQVLTNEKLFF
TRBJ1-4 | TRBV21-1 | CASSKAQGRLNEKLFF
TRBJ2-5 | TRBV5-6 | CASSQFDRDQETQYF
TRBJ1-2 | TRBV29-1 | CSVAQGNYGYTF
TRBJ2-5 | TRBV25-1 | CASSAPQGMYETQYF
TRBJ2-7 | TRBV2 | CASIPRQGSYEQYF
TRBJ2-3 | TRBV5-1 | CASSLALPGTDTQYF
TRBJ2-5 | TRBV5-1 | CASSLLETQYF
TRBJ2-3 | TRBV14 | CASSLIDSSGGSTDTQYF
TRBJ2-1 | TRBV2 | CASSWDNEQFF
TRBJ1-6 | TRBV7-9 | CASSLGPRANSPLHF
TRBJ1-1 | TRBV6-6 | CASSYSGQGLQWEAFF
TRBJ1-2 | TRBV21-1 | CASSKADGRNYGYTF
TRBJ2-4 | TRBV2 | CASSDGGGNIQYF
TRBJ2-5 | TRBV4-3 | CASSPSGSEVETQYF
TRBJ2-7 | TRBV30 | CAWGQGTKRQYF
TRBJ1-4 | TRBV6-1 | CASRAFDRLEEKLFF
TRBJ2-1 | TRBV2 | CASRKDRGGNEQFF
TRBJ1-1 | TRBV6-6 | CASSYGGTEAFF
TRBJ2-2 | TRBV6-5 | CASIENTGELFF
TRBJ2-7 | TRBV2 | CASRDPRQGHEQYF
TRBJ1-1 | TRBV10-3 | CAISGNGNTEAFF
TRBJ2-7 | TRBV10-2 | CASSRTSGSGGKAYEQYF
TRBJ1-4 | TRBV6-1 | CASSELTNLGGELFF
TRBJ2-7 | TRBV6-1 | CASLAGGPRYEQYF
TRBJ1-2 | TRBV7-9 | CASSPDRGYGYTF
TRBJ2-2 | TRBV4-2 | CASSPREASGGTGELFF
TRBJ1-5 | TRBV19 | CASRTDRGSNQPQHF
TRBJ1-6 | TRBV10-3 | CAISGGNSYNSPLHF
TRBJ1-6 | TRBV7-6 | CASSSDSNSPLHF
TRBJ2-7 | TRBV6-5 | CASSYGETLEQYF
TRBJ2-2 | TRBV6-1 | CASRGLAPGELFF
TRBJ2-7 | TRBV5-1 | CASSPGISYEQYF
TRBJ2-1 | TRBV9 | CASSVVTAYNEQFF
TRBJ1-2 | TRBV9 | CASSVGGSDGYTF
TRBJ2-7 | TRBV7-6 | CASSPGIQESYEQYF
TRBJ1-1 | TRBV7-9 | CASSLSAGSGAFF
TRBJ2-2 | TRBV5-8 | CASSWGLLNTGELFF
. | TRBV10-3 | CAISGVGGLANEQYF